The 18 T cell receptor beta chains below come from one sample, sequenced in a study of blood T cell repertoires in COVID-19. Produced via immunoSEQ multiplex PCR; TCRdb's table is partial and in-frame only. This sample carries around 270,000 clones, about 85% of them seen once, and the ten largest clones take 0.87%. The sequenced material came from peripheral blood. The receptors were sampled from a human donor with COVID-19, enrolled during active disease. The donor label of this sample is uncertain.

This chain uses TRBV24-1 with TRBJ2-1; possible D gene TRBD2, 5 bases. The length of the CDR3 is 13 residues. The germline gives CDR1 KGHDR, CDR2 SFDVKD. The V gene lost 2 bases and the J gene lost 9 bases, with 10 bases spanning the gap. In DNA form, the CDR3 reads TGTGCCACCAGTGATTCGAGGGCGGGTGAGCAGTTCTTC. Translation: CATSDSRAGEQFF.

The V and J genes are TRBV29-1 and TRBJ1-1, with D possibly matching TRBD1 (6 bases). Between the trimmed V and J ends, which lost 0 bases and 10 bases, there was a span of 9 bases. In germline, CDR1 is SQVTM, CDR2 ANQGSEA. The CDR3 covers 11 residues. The CDR3 sequence is CSVEEGAGAFF. For the CDR3, the DNA is TGCAGCGTTGAAGAGGGGGCCGGAGCTTTCTTT.

V usage is TRBV19 and J usage is TRBJ2-7; 7 nucleotides align to TRBD1. Germline V gives CDR1 LNHDA, CDR2 SQIVND (reference sequence). Unmatched junction bases numbered 5, after V lost 6 bases and J lost 0 bases. The CDR3 totals 14 residues. CDR3 residues: CASRQRQGSYEQYF. CDR3 DNA: TGTGCCAGTAGACAACGACAGGGCTCCTACGAGCAGTACTTC.

V and J are TRBV6-4 and TRBJ1-5; D is unresolved. Trimming took off 3 bases at V and 1 base at J, with 10 bases between the two ends. Germline CDR1 MRHNA, CDR2 SNTAGT. The CDR3 loop spans 15 amino acids. As DNA, the CDR3 is TGTGCCAGCAGTGAAGAATCGGGAAGCAATCAGCCCCAGCATTTT. Translated, it gives CASSEESGSNQPQHF.

The J gene is TRBJ1-2, the V gene TRBV15; D is uncertain. This CDR3 is 14 amino acids long. Germline V CDR1 and CDR2: LNHNV, YYDKDF (reference sequence). V lost 0 bases and J 6 bases, leaving 11 bases between the germline ends. The CDR3 region has the DNA TGTGCCACCAGCAGAGAAGTGAGTCGGGATGGCTACACCTTC. It is translated as CATSREVSRDGYTF.

V gene TRBV18 combines with J gene TRBJ1-6, with TRBD1 matching 7 bases. Germline V gene sequence: CDR1 KGHSH, CDR2 LQKENI. The V gene end was trimmed by 3 bases and the J gene end by 4 bases; junction bases not matched to a gene: 3. This CDR3 is 15 amino acids long. CDR3 protein: CASSPGTVYNSPLHF. The CDR3 bases are TGTGCCAGCTCACCCGGGACAGTTTATAATTCACCCCTCCACTTT.

The V and J genes are TRBV27 and TRBJ1-3; a possible D gene is TRBD1 (6 bases). CDR3 length: 16 amino acids. The V gene lost 5 bases and the J gene lost 3 bases, with 17 bases spanning the gap. The V gene's germline CDR1 is MNHEY and CDR2 SMNVEV (reference sequence). Here the CDR3 DNA reads TGTGCCAGCAGTACCTCCGGGACAACCTATGGAAACACCATATATTTT. Protein sequence: CASSTSGTTYGNTIYF.

The rearrangement joins TRBV7-3 to TRBJ2-2; 9 positions agree with TRBD2. Per the germline V gene, CDR1 is SGHTA and CDR2 is FQGTGA. J was trimmed by 5 bases and V by 5 bases; bases with no gene match: 6. CDR3 length: 15 residues. CDR3 DNA: TGTGCCAGCAGCCCCGCTAGCGGGGATACCGGGGAGCTGTTTTTT. Translated, it gives CASSPASGDTGELFF.

This chain joins TRBV6-6 and TRBJ1-3; 10 bases agree with TRBD1. There are 14 residues in the CDR3. Trimming took 5 bases from V and 5 from J; bases not matched to a gene: 3. The germline CDR1 and CDR2 sequences are MNHNY and SVGAGI (reference sequence). CDR3 amino acids: CASSAGQGRNTIYF. In nucleotides, the CDR3 is TGTGCCAGCAGTGCGGGACAGGGGAGAAACACCATATATTTT.

J is TRBJ2-1 and V is TRBV24-1; 12 nucleotides line up with TRBD1. Germline V gene lookup returns CDR1 KGHDR and CDR2 SFDVKD. The length of the CDR3 is 14 residues. V trimming: 4 bases; J trimming: 12 bases; junction bases outside the gene matches: 6. The CDR3 coding sequence is TGTGCCACCAGTGAGCCCCGGGACAGGGGGCGGCAGTTCTTC. Its translation: CATSEPRDRGRQFF.

The gene calls are TRBV5-5 and TRBJ1-1; TRBD1 matches at 10 bases. This CDR3 is 14 amino acids long. Germline trimming cut 4 bases from V and 2 bases from J; bases unmatched to any gene: 2. Germline V gives CDR1 SGHKS, CDR2 YYEKEE (reference sequence). CDR3 in DNA: TGTGCCAGCAGCCTGACAGGGGGCAACACTGAAGCTTTCTTT. It encodes CASSLTGGNTEAFF.

Only one count was recorded for this clone. J is TRBJ2-5 and V is TRBV7-9, with D possibly being TRBD1 (6 bases). The CDR3 is 15 amino acids. V was trimmed by 7 bases and J by 2 bases, leaving 17 bases between them. Germline CDR1 and CDR2: SEHNR and FQNEAQ (reference sequence). CDR3 DNA: TGTGCCAGCACCACCCTAGTCCAGGGGCAAGAGACCCAGTACTTC. Translating it yields CASTTLVQGQETQYF.

The genes are TRBV19 and TRBJ1-4; D is unclear. Trimming cost V 5 bases and J 8 bases, with 12 bases left between them. Germline V gives CDR1 LNHDA, CDR2 SQIVND (reference sequence). The CDR3 has 13 amino acids. The CDR3 DNA reads TGTGCCAGTAGTTTCCGGAGATTCGAAAAACTGTTTTTT. This codes for CASSFRRFEKLFF.

The rearrangement links TRBV11-3 to TRBJ2-1, with D possibly TRBD2 on 6 matching bases. The germline gives CDR1 SGHNT, CDR2 YENEEA. Trimming removed 5 bases at V and 5 bases at J, with 16 bases between. The CDR3 loop spans 15 amino acids. The CDR3 protein is CASSQTGLGNNEQFF. CDR3 nucleotide sequence: TGTGCCAGCAGCCAGACGGGACTTGGGAACAATGAGCAGTTCTTC.

This chain joins TRBV28 and TRBJ1-2; D gene uncertain. Germline CDR1 is MDHEN and CDR2 is SYDVKM. V was shortened by 3 bases and J by 8 bases, with 13 bases between the two germline ends. This CDR3 contains 13 residues. CDR3 sequence: CASSFGTTGGYTF. CDR3 DNA: TGTGCCAGCAGTTTTGGCACGACTGGAGGCTACACCTTC.

V is TRBV9 and J is TRBJ1-1; 7 bases are shared with TRBD1. Looked up from germline, CDR1 is SGDLS and CDR2 is YYNGEE. The CDR3 has 15 amino acids. V was pared by 3 bases and J by 1 base, with 6 bases of the junction left unmatched. The CDR3, as DNA: TGTGCCAGCAGCGATTTACAGGGGCCGAACACTGAAGCTTTCTTT. Its translation: CASSDLQGPNTEAFF.

This clone was detected a few times. V usage is TRBV9 and J usage is TRBJ1-2; maybe TRBD1 (6 bases). This CDR3 spans 13 amino acids. Germline values: CDR1 SGDLS, CDR2 YYNGEE. Trimming took 3 bases from V and 7 from J, leaving 13 bases between them. Here the CDR3 DNA reads TGTGCCAGCAGCGCACAGGGATACGGTGGCTACACCTTC. Translated, it gives CASSAQGYGGYTF.

The chain carries TRBV5-1 and TRBJ1-2; tentative D call: TRBD1 (5 bases). This CDR3 has 16 residues. Germline CDR1 SGHRS, CDR2 YFSETQ. Trimming removed 4 bases from V and 4 bases from J, with 20 bases in between. CDR3 loop: CASSHTYGGEGYGYTF. The CDR3 nucleotides read TGCGCCAGCAGCCACACCTACGGGGGTGAGGGCTATGGCTACACCTTC.